This T cell receptor beta chain appears in the sequencing data of a study of T-cell reconstitution after alpha-beta-depleted transplantation in children. The CDR3 loop spans 15 amino acids. V dropped 7 bases and J dropped 1; count of bases not matched to a gene: 7. CDR1 and CDR2 (germline): SGHTS, YDEGEE. This clonotype occurred a few times. Its antigen remains unidentified. The TCRbeta library incorporated unique molecular identifiers. One entry per CDR3 protein results from TCRdb running MiXCR on the PCR reads. The table has about 110,000 distinct CDR3 sequences, 10% seen once. Notes on the study in general: Newly made T cells mostly supplied T-cell counts and diversity one year after transplant. Expanded graft clones, several hundred of them, were reportedly the source of alpha-beta T cells about two months after transplant.

The chain couples TRBV5-8 to TRBJ2-5; 10 nucleotides line up with TRBD1. This sample comprised PBMCs, obtained before TCRalphabeta/CD19-depleted stem cell transplant. This TCR was sampled from a boy younger than 10 with acute lymphoblastic leukemia, due to receive a stem cell transplant. The CDR3 nucleotides read TGTGCCAGCCGGCGGGGACAGGGGATCCAAGAGACCCAGTACTTC. This encodes CASRRGQGIQETQYF.